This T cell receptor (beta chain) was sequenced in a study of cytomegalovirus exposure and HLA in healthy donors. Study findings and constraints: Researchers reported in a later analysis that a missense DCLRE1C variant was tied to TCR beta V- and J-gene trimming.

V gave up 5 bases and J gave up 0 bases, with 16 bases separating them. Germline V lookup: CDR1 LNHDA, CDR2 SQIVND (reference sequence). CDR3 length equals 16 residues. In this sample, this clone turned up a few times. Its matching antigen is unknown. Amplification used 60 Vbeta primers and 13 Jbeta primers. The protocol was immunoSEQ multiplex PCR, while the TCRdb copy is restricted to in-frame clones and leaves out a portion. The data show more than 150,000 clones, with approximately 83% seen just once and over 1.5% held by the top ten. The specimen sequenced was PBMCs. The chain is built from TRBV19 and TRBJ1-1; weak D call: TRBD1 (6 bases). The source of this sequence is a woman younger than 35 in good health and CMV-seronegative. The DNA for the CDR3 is TGTGCCAGTAGTCTCCTGACAGGTTTCATGAACACTGAAGCTTTCTTT. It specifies CASSLLTGFMNTEAFF.